This T cell receptor (beta chain) is from a study of graft-versus-host responses after intestinal transplantation. As for the study in general: Induction with anti-thymocyte globulin, then tacrolimus and steroids for around three years, was given to all recipients.

Profiling relied on immunoSEQ multiplex PCR, and the TCRdb table lists in-frame clones only, not all of them. The table shows some 41,000 clones, with 85% to 95% occurring only once. The CDR3 has 15 residues. Germline assignment: CDR1 MNHEY and CDR2 SVGAGI. Germline trimming cut 5 bases from V and 0 bases from J; bases unmatched to any gene: 6. The origin of this receptor is a human patient who received an intestinal transplant, so some T cells may come from the graft donor. The V call is TRBV6-5, the J call TRBJ1-1, with 7 bases identical to TRBD1. The specimen was PBMCs, collected around 720 days after intestinal transplantation. CDR3 in amino acids: CASSPSGTVNTEAFF. The CDR3 nucleotides read TGTGCCAGCAGTCCCAGCGGGACAGTGAACACTGAAGCTTTCTTT.